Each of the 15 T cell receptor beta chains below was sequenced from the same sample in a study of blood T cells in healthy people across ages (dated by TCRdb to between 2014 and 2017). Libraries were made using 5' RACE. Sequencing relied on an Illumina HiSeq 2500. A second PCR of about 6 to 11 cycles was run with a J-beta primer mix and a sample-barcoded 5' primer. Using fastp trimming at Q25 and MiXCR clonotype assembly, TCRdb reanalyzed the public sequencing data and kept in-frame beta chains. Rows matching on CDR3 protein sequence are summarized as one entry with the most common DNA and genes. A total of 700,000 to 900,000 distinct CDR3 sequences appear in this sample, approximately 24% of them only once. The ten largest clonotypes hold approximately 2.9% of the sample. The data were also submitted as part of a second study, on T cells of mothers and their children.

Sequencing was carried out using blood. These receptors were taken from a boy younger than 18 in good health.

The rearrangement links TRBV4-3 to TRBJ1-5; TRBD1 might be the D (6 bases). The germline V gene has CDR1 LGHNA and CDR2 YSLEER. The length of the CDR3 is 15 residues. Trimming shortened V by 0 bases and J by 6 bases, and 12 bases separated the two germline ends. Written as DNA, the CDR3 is TGCGCCAGCAGCCAAGATAACTGGGGGGCTCAGCCCCAGCATTTT. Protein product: CASSQDNWGAQPQHF.

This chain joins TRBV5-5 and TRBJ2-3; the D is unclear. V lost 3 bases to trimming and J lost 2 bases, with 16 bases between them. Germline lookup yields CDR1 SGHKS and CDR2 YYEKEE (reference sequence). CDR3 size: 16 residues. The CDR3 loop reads CASSSQLPRLTDTQYF. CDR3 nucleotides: TGTGCCAGCAGCTCTCAGCTCCCCAGACTCACAGATACGCAGTATTTT.

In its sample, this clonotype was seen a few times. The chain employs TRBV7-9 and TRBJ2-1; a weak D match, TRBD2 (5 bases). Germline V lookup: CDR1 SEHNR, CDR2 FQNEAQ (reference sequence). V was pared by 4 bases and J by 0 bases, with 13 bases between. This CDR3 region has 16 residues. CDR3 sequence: CASSSGLMSSYNEQFF. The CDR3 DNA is TGTGCCAGCAGCTCAGGACTGATGAGCTCCTACAATGAGCAGTTCTTC.

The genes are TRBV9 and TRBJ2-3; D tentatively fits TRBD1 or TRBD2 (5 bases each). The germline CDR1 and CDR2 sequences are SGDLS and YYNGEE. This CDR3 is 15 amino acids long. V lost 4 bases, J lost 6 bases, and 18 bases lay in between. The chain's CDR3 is CASSPSGTGFDTQYF. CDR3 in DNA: TGTGCCAGCAGCCCATCCGGGACCGGGTTTGATACGCAGTATTTT.

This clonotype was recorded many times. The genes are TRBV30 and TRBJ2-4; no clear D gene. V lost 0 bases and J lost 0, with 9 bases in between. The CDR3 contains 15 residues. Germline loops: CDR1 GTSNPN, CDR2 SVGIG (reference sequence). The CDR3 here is CAWSVAGLAKNIQYF. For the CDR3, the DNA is TGTGCCTGGAGTGTAGCAGGTTTAGCCAAAAACATTCAGTACTTC.

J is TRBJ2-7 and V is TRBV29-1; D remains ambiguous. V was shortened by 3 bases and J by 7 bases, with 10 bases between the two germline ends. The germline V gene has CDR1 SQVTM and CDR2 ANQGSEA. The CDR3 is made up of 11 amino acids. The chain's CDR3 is CSVESAPEQYF. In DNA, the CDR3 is TGCAGCGTTGAGTCAGCCCCTGAGCAGTACTTC.

CDR3 loop: CASRATSANQETQYF. CDR3 in DNA: TGTGCCAGCAGGGCGACTAGCGCGAACCAAGAGACCCAGTACTTC. The chain links TRBV12-3 or TRBV12-4 to TRBJ2-5; TRBD2 agrees at 8 bases. The CDR3 length is 15 residues. V lost 6 bases and J lost 0; bases outside the gene matches: 6.

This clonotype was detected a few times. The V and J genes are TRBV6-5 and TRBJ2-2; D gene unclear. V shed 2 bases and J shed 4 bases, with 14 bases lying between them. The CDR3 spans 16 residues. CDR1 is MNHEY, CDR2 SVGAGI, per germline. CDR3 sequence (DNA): TGTGCCAGCAGTTACCGTTTGAATGGTATCACCGGGGAGCTGTTTTTT. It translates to CASSYRLNGITGELFF.

The CDR3 is CSARKRGSYEQYF. DNA for the CDR3: TGCAGTGCTAGGAAAAGGGGTTCCTACGAGCAGTACTTC. V and J are TRBV20-1 and TRBJ2-1; possible D gene TRBD1, 5 bases. With the DNA end fitting TRBJ2-7 better, the J assignment may be wrong. The germline gives CDR1 DFQATT, CDR2 SNEGSKA (reference sequence). This CDR3 comprises 13 residues.

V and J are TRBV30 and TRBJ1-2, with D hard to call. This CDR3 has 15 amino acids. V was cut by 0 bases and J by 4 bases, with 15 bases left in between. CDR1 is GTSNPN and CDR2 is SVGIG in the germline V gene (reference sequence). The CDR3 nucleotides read TGTGCCTGGAGTGTACGTGGAGCCGGAGCCTATGGCTACACCTTC. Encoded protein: CAWSVRGAGAYGYTF.

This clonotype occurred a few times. The CDR3 DNA sequence: TGTGCCAGCCATGAGGGGCTGGTGGAAGAGACCCAGTACTTC. Its translation is CASHEGLVEETQYF. The chain carries TRBV5-5 and TRBJ2-5; D tentatively fits TRBD1 or TRBD2 (5 bases each). The CDR3 has 14 residues. The ends were cut back, 7 bases at V and 3 bases at J, with 16 bases in the middle. CDR1 and CDR2 from the germline V gene are SGHKS and YYEKEE (reference sequence). Full variable domain (outside the CDR3, taken from reference TRBV5-5 and TRBJ2-5): DAGVTQSPTHLIKTRGQQVTLRCSPISGHKSVSWYQQVLGQGPQFIFQYYEKEERGRGNFPDRFSARQFPNYSSELNVNALLLGDSALYLCASHEGLVEETQYFGPGTRLLVL.

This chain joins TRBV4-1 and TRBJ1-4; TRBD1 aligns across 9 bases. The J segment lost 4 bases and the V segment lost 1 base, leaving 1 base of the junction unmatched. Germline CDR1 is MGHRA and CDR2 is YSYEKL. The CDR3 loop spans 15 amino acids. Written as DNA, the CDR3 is TGCGCCAGCAGCCAAGGGGACAGGGATAATGAAAAACTGTTTTTT. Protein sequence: CASSQGDRDNEKLFF.

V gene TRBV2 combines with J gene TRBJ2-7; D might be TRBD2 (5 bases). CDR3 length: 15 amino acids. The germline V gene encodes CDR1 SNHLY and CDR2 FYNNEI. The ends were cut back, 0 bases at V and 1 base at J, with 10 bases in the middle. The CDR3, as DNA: TGTGCCAGCAGTGAAGCGAGGAGCGGTTCCTACGAGCAGTACTTC. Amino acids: CASSEARSGSYEQYF.

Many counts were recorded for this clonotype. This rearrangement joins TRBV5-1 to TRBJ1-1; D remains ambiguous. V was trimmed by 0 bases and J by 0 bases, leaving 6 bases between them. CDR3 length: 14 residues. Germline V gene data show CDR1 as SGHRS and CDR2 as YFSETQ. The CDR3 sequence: CASSLEGMNTEAFF. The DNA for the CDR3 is TGCGCCAGCAGCTTGGAGGGCATGAACACTGAAGCTTTCTTT.

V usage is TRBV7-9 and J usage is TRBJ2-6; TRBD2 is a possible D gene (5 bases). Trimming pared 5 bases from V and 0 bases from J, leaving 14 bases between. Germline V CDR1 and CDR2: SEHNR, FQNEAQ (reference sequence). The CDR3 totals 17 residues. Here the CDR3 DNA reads TGTGCCAGCAGCCGTGGTTGGGAGACCTCTGGGGCCAACGTCCTGACTTTC. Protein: CASSRGWETSGANVLTF. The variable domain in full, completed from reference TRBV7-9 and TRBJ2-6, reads DTGVSQNPRHKITKRGQNVTFRCDPISEHNRLYWYRQTLGQGPEFLTYFQNEAQLEKSRLLSDRFSAERPKGSFSTLEIQRTEQGDSAMYLCASSRGWETSGANVLTFGAGSRLTVL.